This TCR beta chain originates from a study of blood T cell repertoires in COVID-19. In the study's own analysis: The assay estimated nucleated cells by amplifying reference gene primers. Sequencing used immunoSEQ multiplex PCR; TCRdb keeps in-frame clones, though not all of them. Clone size and the V and J calls come from that table; the DNA yielded D and trimming. This sample has about 180,000 clones; 81% occur once, and the top ten carry about 11%. On this clone itself: An end of the junction does not agree with germline; a read error may underlie this.

There are 13 residues in the CDR3. Germline CDR1 reads SGHTA; CDR2 reads FQGNSA. Sequencing input: peripheral blood. The sequence was obtained from a woman aged 80 or over with COVID-19, enrolled during active disease. The V call is TRBV7-2, the J call TRBJ2-7, with D possibly being TRBD1 (6 bases). The CDR3 region is CASSLILRDTVVF. CDR3 coding DNA: TGTGCCAGCAGCTTGATTCTCCGGGACACGGTCGTCTTC.